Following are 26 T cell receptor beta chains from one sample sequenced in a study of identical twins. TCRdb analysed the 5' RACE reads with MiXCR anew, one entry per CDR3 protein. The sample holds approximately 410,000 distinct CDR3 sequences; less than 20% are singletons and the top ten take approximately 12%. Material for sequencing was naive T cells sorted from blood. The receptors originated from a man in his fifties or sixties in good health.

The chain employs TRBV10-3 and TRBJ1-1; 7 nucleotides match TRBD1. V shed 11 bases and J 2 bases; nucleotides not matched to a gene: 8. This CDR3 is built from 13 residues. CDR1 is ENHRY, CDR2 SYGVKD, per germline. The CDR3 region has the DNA TGTGCCGTACTCGACAGGGCTAACACTGAAGCTTTCTTT. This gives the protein CAVLDRANTEAFF.

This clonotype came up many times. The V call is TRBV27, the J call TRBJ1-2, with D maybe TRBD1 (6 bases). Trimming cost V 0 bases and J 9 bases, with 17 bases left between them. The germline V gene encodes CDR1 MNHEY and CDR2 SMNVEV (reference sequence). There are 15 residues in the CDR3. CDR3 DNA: TGTGCCAGCAGTTTATCCCGGACAGTGCGTTCGAGCTACACCTTC. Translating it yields CASSLSRTVRSSYTF.

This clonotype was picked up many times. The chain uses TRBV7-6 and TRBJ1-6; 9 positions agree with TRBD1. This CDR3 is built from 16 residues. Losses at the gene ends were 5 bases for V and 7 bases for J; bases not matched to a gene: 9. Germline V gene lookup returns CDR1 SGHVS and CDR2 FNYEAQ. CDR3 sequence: CASSPLGQGLNSPLHF. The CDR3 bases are TGTGCCAGCAGCCCTTTGGGACAGGGACTCAATTCACCCCTCCACTTT.

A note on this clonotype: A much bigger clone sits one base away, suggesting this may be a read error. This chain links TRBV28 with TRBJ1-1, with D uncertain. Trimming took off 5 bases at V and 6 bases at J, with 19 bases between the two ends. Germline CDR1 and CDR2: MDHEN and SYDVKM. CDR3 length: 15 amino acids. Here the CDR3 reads CASSLGDAGSSEAFF. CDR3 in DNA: TGTGCCAGCAGTCTCGGCGATGCGGGGAGCTCTGAAGCTTTCTTT.

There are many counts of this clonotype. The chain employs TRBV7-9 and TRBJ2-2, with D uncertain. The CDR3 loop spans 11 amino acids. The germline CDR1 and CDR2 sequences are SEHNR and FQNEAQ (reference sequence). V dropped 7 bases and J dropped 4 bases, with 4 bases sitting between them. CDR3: CASTLTGELFF. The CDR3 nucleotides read TGTGCCAGCACCCTCACCGGGGAGCTGTTTTTT.

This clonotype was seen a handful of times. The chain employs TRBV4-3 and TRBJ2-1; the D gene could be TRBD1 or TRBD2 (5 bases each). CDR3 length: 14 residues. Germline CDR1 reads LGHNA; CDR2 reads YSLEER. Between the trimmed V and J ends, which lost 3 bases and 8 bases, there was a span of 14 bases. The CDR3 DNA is TGCGCCAGCAGCCAGGGGGACCGCTGGCATGAGCAGTTCTTC. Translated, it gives CASSQGDRWHEQFF.

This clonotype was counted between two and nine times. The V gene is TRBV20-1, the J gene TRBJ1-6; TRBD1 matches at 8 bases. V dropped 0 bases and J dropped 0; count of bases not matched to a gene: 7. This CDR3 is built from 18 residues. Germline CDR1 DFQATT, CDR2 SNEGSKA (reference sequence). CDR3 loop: CSARDLHRGSSYNSPLHF. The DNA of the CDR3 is TGCAGTGCTAGAGATCTCCACAGGGGGAGCTCCTATAATTCACCCCTCCACTTT.

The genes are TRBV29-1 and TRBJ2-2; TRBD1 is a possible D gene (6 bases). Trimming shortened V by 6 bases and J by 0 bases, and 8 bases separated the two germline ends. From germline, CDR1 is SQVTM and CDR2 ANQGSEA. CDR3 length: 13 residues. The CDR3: CSVYRANTGELFF. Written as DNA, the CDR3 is TGCAGCGTATACAGGGCGAACACCGGGGAGCTGTTTTTT.

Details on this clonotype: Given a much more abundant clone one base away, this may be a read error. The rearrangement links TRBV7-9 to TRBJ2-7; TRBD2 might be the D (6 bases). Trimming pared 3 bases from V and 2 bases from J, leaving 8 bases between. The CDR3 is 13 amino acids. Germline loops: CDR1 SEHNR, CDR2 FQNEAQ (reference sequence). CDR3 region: CASSFGGTYEQYF. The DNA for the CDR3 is TGTGCCAGCAGCTTTGGCGGGACCTACGAGCAGTACTTC. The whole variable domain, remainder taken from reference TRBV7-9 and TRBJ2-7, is DTGVSQNPRHKITKRGQNVTFRCDPISEHNRLYWYRQTLGQGPEFLTYFQNEAQLEKSRLLSDRFSAERPKGSFSTLEIQRTEQGDSAMYLCASSFGGTYEQYFGPGTRLTVT.

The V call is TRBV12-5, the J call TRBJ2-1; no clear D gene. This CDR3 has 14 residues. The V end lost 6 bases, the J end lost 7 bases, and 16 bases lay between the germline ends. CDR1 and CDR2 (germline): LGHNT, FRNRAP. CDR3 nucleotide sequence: TGTGCTAGTGGGAGCCTCGGAAGAGTGAATGAGCAGTTCTTC. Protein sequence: CASGSLGRVNEQFF.

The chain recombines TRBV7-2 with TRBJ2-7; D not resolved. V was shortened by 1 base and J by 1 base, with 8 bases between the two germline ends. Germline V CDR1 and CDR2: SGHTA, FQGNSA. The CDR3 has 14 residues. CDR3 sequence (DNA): TGTGCCAGCAGCTTAGGTTCGGAGTCCTACGAGCAGTACTTC. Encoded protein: CASSLGSESYEQYF.

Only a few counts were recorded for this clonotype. The CDR3 reads CASGGEGFNEQYF. DNA of the CDR3: TGTGCCAGTGGGGGGGAGGGTTTTAACGAGCAGTACTTC. This chain joins TRBV27 and TRBJ2-7; 7 bases are a match to TRBD2. Germline assignment: CDR1 MNHEY and CDR2 SMNVEV (reference sequence). After removal of 9 bases from V and 5 bases from J, the junction contained 10 bases not matched to a gene. The CDR3 runs 13 residues.

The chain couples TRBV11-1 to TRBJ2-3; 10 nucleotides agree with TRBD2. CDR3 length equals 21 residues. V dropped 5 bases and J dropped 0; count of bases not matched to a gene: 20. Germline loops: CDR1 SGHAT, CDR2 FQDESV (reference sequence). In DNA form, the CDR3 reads TGTGCCAGCAGCCCACGGCGGTTCGGCCTAGCGGGGGACACTAGCACAGATACGCAGTATTTT. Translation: CASSPRRFGLAGDTSTDTQYF. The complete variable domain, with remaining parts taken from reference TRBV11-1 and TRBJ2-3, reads EAEVAQSPRYKITEKSQAVAFWCDPISGHATLYWYRQILGQGPELLVQFQDESVVDDSQLPKDRFSAERLKGVDSTLKIQPAELGDSAMYLCASSPRRFGLAGDTSTDTQYFGPGTRLTVL.

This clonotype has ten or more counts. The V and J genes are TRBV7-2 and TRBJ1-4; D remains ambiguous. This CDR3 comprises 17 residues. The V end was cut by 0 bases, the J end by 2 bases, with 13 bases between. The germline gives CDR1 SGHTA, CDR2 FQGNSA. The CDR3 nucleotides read TGTGCCAGCAGCTTAGCGCCCCTTGGAGGGACTAATGAAAAACTGTTTTTT. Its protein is CASSLAPLGGTNEKLFF.

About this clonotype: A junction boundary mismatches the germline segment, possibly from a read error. In DNA form, the CDR3 reads TGTGCCAGTAGGAAAAAACGGGACTACCTCTACGAGCAATACTTC. Its translation is CASRKKRDYLYEQYF. The chain employs TRBV19 and TRBJ2-7, with 7 bases aligning to TRBD2. In germline, CDR1 is LNHDA, CDR2 SQIVND (reference sequence). The CDR3 sequence is 15 residues long.

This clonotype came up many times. The CDR3: CSAGGLVGGETQYF. In DNA, the CDR3 is TGCAGTGCTGGGGGACTAGTCGGCGGGGAGACCCAGTACTTC. The J gene is TRBJ2-5, the V gene TRBV20-1; 8 bases align to TRBD2. CDR1 and CDR2 (germline): DFQATT, SNEGSKA (reference sequence). The CDR3 length is 14 residues. The trim removed 5 bases at V and 5 bases at J, leaving 10 bases unmatched.

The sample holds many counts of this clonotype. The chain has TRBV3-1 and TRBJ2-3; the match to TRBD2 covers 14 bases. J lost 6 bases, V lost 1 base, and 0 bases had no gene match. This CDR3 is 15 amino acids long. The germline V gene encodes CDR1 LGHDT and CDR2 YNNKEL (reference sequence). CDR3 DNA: TGTGCCAGCAGCCAAGGACTAGCGGGAGGGGATACGCAGTATTTT. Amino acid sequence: CASSQGLAGGDTQYF.

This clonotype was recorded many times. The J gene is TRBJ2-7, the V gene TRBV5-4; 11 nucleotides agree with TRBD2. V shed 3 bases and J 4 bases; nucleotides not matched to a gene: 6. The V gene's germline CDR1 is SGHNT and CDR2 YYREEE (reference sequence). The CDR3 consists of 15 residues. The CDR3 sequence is CASSSIAGGFYEQYF. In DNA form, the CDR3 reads TGTGCCAGCAGCTCTATAGCGGGAGGGTTTTACGAGCAGTACTTC.

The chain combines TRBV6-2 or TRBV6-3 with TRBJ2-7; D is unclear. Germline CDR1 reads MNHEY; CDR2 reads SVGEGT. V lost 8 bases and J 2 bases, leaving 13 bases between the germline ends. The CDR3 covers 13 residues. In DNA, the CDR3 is TGTGCCAGCGGACCGACATTGGCCTACGAGCAGTACTTC. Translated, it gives CASGPTLAYEQYF.

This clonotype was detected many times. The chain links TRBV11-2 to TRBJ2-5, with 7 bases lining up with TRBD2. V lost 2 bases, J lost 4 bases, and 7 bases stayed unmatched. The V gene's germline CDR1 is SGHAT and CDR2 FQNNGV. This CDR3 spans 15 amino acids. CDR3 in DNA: TGTGCCAGCAGCTTATGGGGGGGGATCGGAGAGACCCAGTACTTC. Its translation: CASSLWGGIGETQYF.

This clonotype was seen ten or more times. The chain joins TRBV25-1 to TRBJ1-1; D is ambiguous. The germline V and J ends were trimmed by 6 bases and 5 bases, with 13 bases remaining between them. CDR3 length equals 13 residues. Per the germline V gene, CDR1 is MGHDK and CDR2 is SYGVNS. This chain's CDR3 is CASSTPLGTEAFF. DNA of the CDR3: TGTGCCAGCAGCACACCCCTGGGGACTGAAGCTTTCTTT.

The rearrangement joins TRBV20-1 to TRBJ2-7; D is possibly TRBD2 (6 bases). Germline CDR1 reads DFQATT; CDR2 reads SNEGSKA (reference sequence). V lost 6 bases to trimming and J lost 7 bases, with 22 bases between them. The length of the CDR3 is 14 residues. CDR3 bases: TGCAGTGCCGCCGGGGACTTCTCGCTGGAGGAGCAGTACTTC. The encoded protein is CSAAGDFSLEEQYF.

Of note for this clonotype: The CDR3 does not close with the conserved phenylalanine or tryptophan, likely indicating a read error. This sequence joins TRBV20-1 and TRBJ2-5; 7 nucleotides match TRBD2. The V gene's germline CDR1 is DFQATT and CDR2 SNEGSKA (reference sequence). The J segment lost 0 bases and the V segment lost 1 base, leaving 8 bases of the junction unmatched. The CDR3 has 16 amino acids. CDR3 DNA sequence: TGCAGTGCTAGAGTACGGGGGGTGTGGTACCAAGAGACCCAGTACTTG. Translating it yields CSARVRGVWYQETQYL.

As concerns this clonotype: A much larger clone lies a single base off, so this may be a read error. DNA for the CDR3: TGCGCCAGCAGCTTGGCCGGGGACAACGAGCAGTACTTC. Protein product: CASSLAGDNEQYF. The rearrangement joins TRBV5-1 to TRBJ2-7; tentative D call: TRBD1 (6 bases). Germline loops: CDR1 SGHRS, CDR2 YFSETQ. The CDR3 extends over 13 amino acids. V shed 0 bases and J shed 5 bases, with 9 bases lying between them. The full variable domain, rest sourced from reference TRBV5-1 and TRBJ2-7, is KAGVTQTPRYLIKTRGQQVTLSCSPISGHRSVSWYQQTPGQGLQFLFEYFSETQRNKGNFPGRFSGRQFSNSRSEMNVSTLELGDSALYLCASSLAGDNEQYFGPGTRLTVT.

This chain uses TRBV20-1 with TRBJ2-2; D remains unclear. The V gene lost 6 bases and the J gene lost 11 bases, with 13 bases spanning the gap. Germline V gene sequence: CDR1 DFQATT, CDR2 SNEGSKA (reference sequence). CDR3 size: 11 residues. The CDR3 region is CSAFYHPELFF. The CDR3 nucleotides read TGCAGTGCCTTCTACCATCCCGAGCTGTTTTTT.

The CDR3, as DNA: TGCAGTGCTCACCGGGACAACGGAGAGACCCAGTACTTC. This gives the protein CSAHRDNGETQYF. The chain combines TRBV20-1 with TRBJ2-5; weak D call: TRBD1 (6 bases). CDR1 DFQATT and CDR2 SNEGSKA come from the germline V gene (reference sequence). The CDR3 length is 13 residues. Between the trimmed V and J ends, which lost 5 bases and 4 bases, there was a span of 14 bases.